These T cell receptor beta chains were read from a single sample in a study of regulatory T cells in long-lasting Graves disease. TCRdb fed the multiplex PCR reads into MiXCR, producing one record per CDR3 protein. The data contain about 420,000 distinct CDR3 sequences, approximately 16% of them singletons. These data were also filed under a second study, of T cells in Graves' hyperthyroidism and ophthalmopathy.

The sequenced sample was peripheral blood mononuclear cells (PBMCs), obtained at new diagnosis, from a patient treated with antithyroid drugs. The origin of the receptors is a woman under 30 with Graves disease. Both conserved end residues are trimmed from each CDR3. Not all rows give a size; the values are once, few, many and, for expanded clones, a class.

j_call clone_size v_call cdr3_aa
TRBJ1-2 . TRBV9 ASSNRGDYGYT
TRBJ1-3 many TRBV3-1 ASSQFVTSSSGNTIY
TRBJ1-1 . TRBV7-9 ASSSQGGAF
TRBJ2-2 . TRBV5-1 ASSFGPDRATGELF
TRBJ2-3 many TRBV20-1 SARDSRPTMDTQY
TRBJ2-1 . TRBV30 AWSPIVNEQF
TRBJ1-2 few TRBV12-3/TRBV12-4 ASSVTGVGYT
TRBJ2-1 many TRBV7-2 ASSLSRGNEQF
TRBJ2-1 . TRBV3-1 ASSQFGVAGAGNEQF
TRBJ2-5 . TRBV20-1 SASPSGIGETQY
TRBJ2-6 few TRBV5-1 ASSLATPGANVLT
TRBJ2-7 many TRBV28 ASSLFVGYEQY
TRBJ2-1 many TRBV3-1 ASSQEGTSGIRIDEQF
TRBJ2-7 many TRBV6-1 ASGGLAGGPFGEQY
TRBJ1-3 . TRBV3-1 ASSQESGSGGNTIY
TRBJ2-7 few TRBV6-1 ASSPLRRGPYEQY
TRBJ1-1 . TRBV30 AWSDQGGLGGF
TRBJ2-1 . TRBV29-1 SVAFHNEQF
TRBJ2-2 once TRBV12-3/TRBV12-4 ASREGLAANTGELF
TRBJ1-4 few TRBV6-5 ASSYSGTRGEKLF
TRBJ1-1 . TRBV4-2 ASSQVSQGLNTEAF
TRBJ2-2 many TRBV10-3 AISDPGRGTRNTGELF
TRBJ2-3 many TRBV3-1 ASSHRDTSTDTQY
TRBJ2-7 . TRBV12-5 ASGLVRGGQTPYEQY
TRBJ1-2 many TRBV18 ASSADREYGYT
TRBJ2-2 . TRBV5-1 ASISGQGYTGELF
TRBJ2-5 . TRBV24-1 ATQGTGEETQY
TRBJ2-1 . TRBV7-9 ASSLQRESSNEQF
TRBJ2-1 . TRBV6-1 ATPFSYGFYNEQF
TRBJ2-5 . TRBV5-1 ASSRALGLAQETQY
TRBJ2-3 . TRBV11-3 ANSLEQGGTDTQY
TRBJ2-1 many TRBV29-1 SVKQGPTLYNEQF
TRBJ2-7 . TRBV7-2 ASSFSREGYEQY
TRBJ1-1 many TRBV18 ASSQKGELNTEAF
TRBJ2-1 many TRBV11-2 ASSGLAGPYNEQF
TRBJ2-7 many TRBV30 AWKDGSSYEQY
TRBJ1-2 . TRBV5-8 ASSLEGGQGTRYT
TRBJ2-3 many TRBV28 ASSLGLAGVGADTQY
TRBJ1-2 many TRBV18 ASSLGDSNYGYT
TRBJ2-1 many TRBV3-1 ASSQRGSGGNEQF
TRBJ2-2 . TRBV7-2 ASSLVGHTGELF
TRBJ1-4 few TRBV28 AARGRINEKLF
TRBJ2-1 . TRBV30 AWRSRSGIAYNEQF
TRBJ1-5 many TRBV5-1 ASRRDRDQPQH
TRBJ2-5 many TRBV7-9 ASSWTRQETQY
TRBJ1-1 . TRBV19 ASSRGRWQVNTEAF
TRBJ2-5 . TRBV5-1 ASRKGQGWTQY
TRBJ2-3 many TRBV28 ASRSGTFTDTQY
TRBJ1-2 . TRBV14 ASSQLYRAGYT
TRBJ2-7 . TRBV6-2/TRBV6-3 ASTLRGTSSSDEQY
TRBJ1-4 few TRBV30 AWSVHSGIRQKLF
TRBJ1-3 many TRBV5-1 ASSLDRGPSGNTIY